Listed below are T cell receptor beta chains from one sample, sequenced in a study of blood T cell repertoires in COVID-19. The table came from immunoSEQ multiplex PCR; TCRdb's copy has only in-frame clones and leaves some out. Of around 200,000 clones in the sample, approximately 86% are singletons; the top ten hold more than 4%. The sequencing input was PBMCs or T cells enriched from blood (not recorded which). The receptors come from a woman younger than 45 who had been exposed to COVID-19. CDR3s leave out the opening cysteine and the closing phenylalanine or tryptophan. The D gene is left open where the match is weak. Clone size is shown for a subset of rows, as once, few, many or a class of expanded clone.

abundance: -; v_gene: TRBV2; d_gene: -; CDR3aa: ASSAGMGSPGGYT
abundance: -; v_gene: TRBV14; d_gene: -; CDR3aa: ASSQVGNRAQETQY
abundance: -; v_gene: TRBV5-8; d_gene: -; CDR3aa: ASSRTVSGNTIY
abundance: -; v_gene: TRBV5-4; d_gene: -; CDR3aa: ASSLSGADTQY
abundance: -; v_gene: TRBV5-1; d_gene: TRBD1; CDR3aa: ASSFRRGRMNTEAF
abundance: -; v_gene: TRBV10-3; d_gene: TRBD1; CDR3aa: AIRPQGDYGYT
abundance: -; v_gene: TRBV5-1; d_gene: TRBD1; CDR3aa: ASSLAAGQGFNEQY
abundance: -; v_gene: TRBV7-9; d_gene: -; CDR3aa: ASIPEQGLSNTGELF
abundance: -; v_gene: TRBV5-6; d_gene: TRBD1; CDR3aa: ASSATGGLAFYSNQPQH
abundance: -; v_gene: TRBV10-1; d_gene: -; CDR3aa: ASSEGDQPQH
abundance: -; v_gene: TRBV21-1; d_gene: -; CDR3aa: ASSSRDRGTYEQY
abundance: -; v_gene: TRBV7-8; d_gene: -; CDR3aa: ASSLRTGIYGYT
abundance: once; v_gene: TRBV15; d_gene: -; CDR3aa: ATSSHRKVNQPQH
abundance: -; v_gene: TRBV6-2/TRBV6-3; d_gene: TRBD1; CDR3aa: ASSPRQGTGANYGYT
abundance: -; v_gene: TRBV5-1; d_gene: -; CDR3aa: ASSVTPGQNTGELF
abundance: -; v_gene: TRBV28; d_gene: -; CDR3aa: ASTGVRPPDDTIY
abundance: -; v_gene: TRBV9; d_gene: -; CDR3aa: ASSVGPAATDTQY
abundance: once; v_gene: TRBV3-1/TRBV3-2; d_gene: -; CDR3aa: ASSRRGPTGELF
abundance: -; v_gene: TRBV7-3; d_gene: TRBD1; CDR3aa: ASSPTGATNSPLH
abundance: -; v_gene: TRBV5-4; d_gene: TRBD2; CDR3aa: ASSSPGRGGADEQY
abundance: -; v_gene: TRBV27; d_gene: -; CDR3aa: ASSLSGPFYGYT
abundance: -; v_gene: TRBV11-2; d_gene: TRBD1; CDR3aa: ASSLAARGRAF
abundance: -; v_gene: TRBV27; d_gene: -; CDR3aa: ASSGRLTGSGLDTQY
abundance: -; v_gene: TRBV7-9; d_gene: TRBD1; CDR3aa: ASSQGQGANTGELF
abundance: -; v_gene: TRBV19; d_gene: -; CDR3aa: ASSSRQNEQF
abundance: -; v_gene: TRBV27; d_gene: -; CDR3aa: ASSLDGSSYNEQF
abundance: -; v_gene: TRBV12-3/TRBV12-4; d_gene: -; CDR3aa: ASSSSSGTKAF
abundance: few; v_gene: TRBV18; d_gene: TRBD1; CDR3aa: ASSQGTGVETQY
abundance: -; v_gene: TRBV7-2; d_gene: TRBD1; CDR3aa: ASSPYSKGGAAD
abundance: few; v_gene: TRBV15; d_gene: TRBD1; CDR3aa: ATSSPGQRELEQY
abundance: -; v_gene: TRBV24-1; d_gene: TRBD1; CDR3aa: ATSDPDRGGDQPQH
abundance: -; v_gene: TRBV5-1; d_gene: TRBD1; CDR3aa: ASSLVRGGGIEAF
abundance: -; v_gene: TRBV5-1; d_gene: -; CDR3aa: ASSSGLINQPQH
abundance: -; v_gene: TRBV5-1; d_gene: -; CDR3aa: ASSATGESTDTQY